A selection of T cell receptor beta chains follows, all from one sample in a study of graft-versus-host responses after intestinal transplantation. Only in-frame clones appear in the TCRdb table, and some are missing; sequencing was by immunoSEQ multiplex PCR. In the table there are about 120,000 clones, about 94% of which are singletons. These TCRs are of unknown antigen specificity. Here the sequenced sample was unstimulated CD8+ T cells sorted from spleen or lymph node cells, taken before intestinal transplant. The receptor set was obtained from a human donor who received an intestinal transplant. Both conserved end residues are part of each CDR3. A D gene is named only where the DNA matches it firmly. Clone size is given for some rows only: seen once, a few or many times, or a class if the clone is expanded.

V gene: TRBV27; CDR3 length: 17; D gene: TRBD1; clone size: .; J gene: TRBJ2-2; CDR3 protein: CASSLYDRAVYGGELFF; CDR3 DNA: TGTGCCAGCAGTTTATACGACAGGGCGGTATATGGCGGGGAGCTGTTTTTT
V gene: TRBV27; CDR3 length: 14; D gene: .; clone size: .; J gene: TRBJ2-5; CDR3 protein: CASAPFSGQETQYF; CDR3 DNA: TGTGCCAGCGCCCCGTTCAGCGGTCAAGAGACCCAGTACTTC
V gene: TRBV7-6; CDR3 length: 18; D gene: TRBD2; clone size: .; J gene: TRBJ2-1; CDR3 protein: CASSLLSGRATASNEQFF; CDR3 DNA: TGTGCCAGCAGCCTACTTAGCGGGAGGGCCACAGCTAGTAATGAGCAGTTCTTC
V gene: TRBV9; CDR3 length: 15; D gene: .; clone size: .; J gene: TRBJ2-1; CDR3 protein: CASSVDASDYNEQFF; CDR3 DNA: TGTGCCAGCAGCGTAGATGCTAGCGACTACAATGAGCAGTTCTTC
V gene: TRBV4-1; CDR3 length: 16; D gene: TRBD1; clone size: .; J gene: TRBJ2-7; CDR3 protein: CASSQRDSSASYEQYF; CDR3 DNA: TGCGCCAGCAGCCAACGGGACAGCTCAGCTTCTTACGAGCAGTACTTC
V gene: TRBV5-1; CDR3 length: 16; D gene: TRBD1; clone size: .; J gene: TRBJ2-5; CDR3 protein: CASSPGQGFLQETQYF; CDR3 DNA: TGCGCCAGCAGCCCGGGACAGGGGTTCCTACAAGAGACCCAGTACTTC
V gene: TRBV27; CDR3 length: 14; D gene: TRBD2; clone size: .; J gene: TRBJ2-4; CDR3 protein: CASSMGLAGNIQYF; CDR3 DNA: TGTGCCAGCAGTATGGGACTAGCGGGAAACATTCAGTACTTC
V gene: TRBV5-1; CDR3 length: 13; D gene: .; clone size: few; J gene: TRBJ2-7; CDR3 protein: CASSPDSSYEQYF; CDR3 DNA: TGCGCCAGCAGCCCAGACAGCTCCTACGAGCAGTACTTC
V gene: TRBV9; CDR3 length: 13; D gene: .; clone size: .; J gene: TRBJ1-1; CDR3 protein: CASSVGIGTEAFF; CDR3 DNA: TGTGCCAGCAGCGTAGGAATAGGGACTGAAGCTTTCTTT
V gene: TRBV2; CDR3 length: 14; D gene: .; clone size: .; J gene: TRBJ2-7; CDR3 protein: CASSDRMSSYEQYF; CDR3 DNA: TGTGCCAGCAGTGACAGGATGTCCTCCTACGAGCAGTACTTC
V gene: TRBV19; CDR3 length: 11; D gene: .; clone size: .; J gene: TRBJ1-2; CDR3 protein: CASSLNYGYTF; CDR3 DNA: TGTGCCAGTAGTTTAAACTATGGCTACACCTTC
V gene: TRBV4-1; CDR3 length: 15; D gene: .; clone size: .; J gene: TRBJ2-3; CDR3 protein: CASSQSRTDPDTQYF; CDR3 DNA: TGCGCCAGCAGCCAATCTAGGACAGACCCAGATACGCAGTATTTT
V gene: TRBV15; CDR3 length: 13; D gene: .; clone size: .; J gene: TRBJ2-1; CDR3 protein: CATGGPDGDEQFF; CDR3 DNA: TGTGCCACCGGGGGACCAGACGGCGATGAGCAGTTCTTC
V gene: TRBV6-1; CDR3 length: 17; D gene: TRBD1; clone size: .; J gene: TRBJ1-5; CDR3 protein: CASSDYGTGDSNQPQHF; CDR3 DNA: TGTGCCAGCAGTGACTATGGGACAGGGGATAGCAATCAGCCCCAGCATTTT
V gene: TRBV27; CDR3 length: 15; D gene: .; clone size: once; J gene: TRBJ1-1; CDR3 protein: CASSFGWGENTEAFF; CDR3 DNA: TGTGCCAGCAGTTTCGGCTGGGGGGAGAACACTGAAGCTTTCTTT
V gene: TRBV9; CDR3 length: 17; D gene: TRBD2; clone size: .; J gene: TRBJ2-7; CDR3 protein: CASSNPRGTSGKYEQYF; CDR3 DNA: TGTGCCAGCAGCAATCCTAGGGGGACTAGCGGGAAATACGAGCAGTACTTC
V gene: TRBV2; CDR3 length: 15; D gene: .; clone size: .; J gene: TRBJ1-5; CDR3 protein: CASSPATGGQQPQHF; CDR3 DNA: TGTGCCAGCAGCCCGGCAACGGGGGGGCAACAGCCCCAGCATTTT
V gene: TRBV4-1; CDR3 length: 15; D gene: .; clone size: .; J gene: TRBJ2-1; CDR3 protein: CASSLQTETYNEQFF; CDR3 DNA: TGCGCCAGCAGCCTCCAGACCGAGACCTACAATGAGCAGTTCTTC
V gene: TRBV19; CDR3 length: 16; D gene: TRBD1; clone size: .; J gene: TRBJ1-5; CDR3 protein: CASSTIPGQSNQPQHF; CDR3 DNA: TGTGCCAGTAGTACCATTCCGGGACAGAGCAATCAGCCCCAGCATTTT
V gene: TRBV29-1; CDR3 length: 14; D gene: TRBD2; clone size: .; J gene: TRBJ2-7; CDR3 protein: CSVPSGGRADEQYF; CDR3 DNA: TGCAGCGTCCCCTCGGGCGGGAGGGCCGACGAGCAGTACTTC
V gene: TRBV7-2; CDR3 length: 14; D gene: .; clone size: .; J gene: TRBJ2-5; CDR3 protein: CASSHTKYQETQYF; CDR3 DNA: TGTGCCAGCAGCCATACAAAGTACCAAGAGACCCAGTACTTC
V gene: TRBV9; CDR3 length: 13; D gene: TRBD1; clone size: .; J gene: TRBJ1-1; CDR3 protein: CASSGTGPPGTFF; CDR3 DNA: TGTGCCAGCAGCGGGACAGGGCCCCCAGGGACTTTCTTT